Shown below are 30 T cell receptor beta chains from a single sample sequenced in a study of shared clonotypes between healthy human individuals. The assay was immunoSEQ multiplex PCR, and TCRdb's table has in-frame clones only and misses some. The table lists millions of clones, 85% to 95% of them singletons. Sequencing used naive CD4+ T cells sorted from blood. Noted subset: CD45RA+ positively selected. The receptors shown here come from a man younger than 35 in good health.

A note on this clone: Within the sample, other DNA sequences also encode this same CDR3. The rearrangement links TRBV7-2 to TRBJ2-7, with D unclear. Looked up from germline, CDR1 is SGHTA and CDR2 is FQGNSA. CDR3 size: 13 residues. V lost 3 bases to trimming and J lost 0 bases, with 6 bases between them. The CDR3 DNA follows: TGTGCCAGCAGCTTCGGCGGCTCCTACGAGCAGTACTTC. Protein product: CASSFGGSYEQYF.

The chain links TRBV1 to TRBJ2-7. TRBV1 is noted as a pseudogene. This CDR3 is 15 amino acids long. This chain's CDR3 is CTSSLRDALPYEQYF. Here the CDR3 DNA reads TGCACCAGCAGCCTCCGGGACGCTCTTCCCTACGAGCAGTACTTC.

CDR3 coding DNA: TGTGCCAGCAGCTCCGGAGTAGCGGGGGCCTCCTCTAGCACAGATACGCAGTATTTT. Its translation: CASSSGVAGASSSTDTQYF. The chain recombines TRBV7-3 with TRBJ2-3; 9 bases are shared with TRBD2. Germline V gene lookup returns CDR1 SGHTA and CDR2 FQGTGA. This CDR3 is built from 19 residues. The V and J ends lost 4 bases and 0 bases, in that order; junction bases with no gene match: 14.

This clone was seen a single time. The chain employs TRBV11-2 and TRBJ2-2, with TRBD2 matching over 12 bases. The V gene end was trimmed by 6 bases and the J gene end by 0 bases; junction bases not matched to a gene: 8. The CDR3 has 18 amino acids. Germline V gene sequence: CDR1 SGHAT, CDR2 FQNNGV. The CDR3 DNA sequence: TGTGCCAGCAGACAAGGACTAGCGGGGCTTACGAACACCGGGGAGCTGTTTTTT. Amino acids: CASRQGLAGLTNTGELFF.

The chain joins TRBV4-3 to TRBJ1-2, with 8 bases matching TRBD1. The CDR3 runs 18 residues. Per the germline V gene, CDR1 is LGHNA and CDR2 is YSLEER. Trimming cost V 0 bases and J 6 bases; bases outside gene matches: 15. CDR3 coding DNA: TGCGCCAGCAGCCAAGAAATCGTAACTTCGGCAGGGGGCCATGGCTACACCTTC. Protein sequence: CASSQEIVTSAGGHGYTF.

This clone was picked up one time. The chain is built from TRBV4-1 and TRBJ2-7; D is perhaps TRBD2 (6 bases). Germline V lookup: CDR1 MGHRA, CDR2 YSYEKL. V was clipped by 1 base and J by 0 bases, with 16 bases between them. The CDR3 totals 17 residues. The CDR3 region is CASSQGIAAPSSYEQYF. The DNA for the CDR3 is TGCGCCAGCAGCCAAGGAATAGCGGCACCGAGCTCCTACGAGCAGTACTTC.

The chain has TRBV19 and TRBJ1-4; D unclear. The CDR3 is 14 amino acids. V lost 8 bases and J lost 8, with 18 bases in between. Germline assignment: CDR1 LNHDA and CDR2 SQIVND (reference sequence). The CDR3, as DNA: TGTGCCAGTTCCAACCGGAGAATTCGGGAAAAACTGTTTTTT. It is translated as CASSNRRIREKLFF.

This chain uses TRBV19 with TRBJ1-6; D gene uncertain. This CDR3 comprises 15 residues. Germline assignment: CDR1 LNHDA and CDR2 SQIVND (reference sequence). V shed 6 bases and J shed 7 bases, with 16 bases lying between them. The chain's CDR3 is CASSTGSLINSPLHF. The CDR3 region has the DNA TGTGCCAGTAGCACCGGGTCCTTAATCAATTCACCCCTCCACTTT.

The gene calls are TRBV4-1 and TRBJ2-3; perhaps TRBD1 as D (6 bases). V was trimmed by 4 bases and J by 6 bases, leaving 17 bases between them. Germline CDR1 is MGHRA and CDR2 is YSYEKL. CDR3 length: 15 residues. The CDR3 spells CASSLGTGNTDTQYF. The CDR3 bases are TGCGCCAGCAGCCTGGGAACAGGGAACACCGATACGCAGTATTTT.

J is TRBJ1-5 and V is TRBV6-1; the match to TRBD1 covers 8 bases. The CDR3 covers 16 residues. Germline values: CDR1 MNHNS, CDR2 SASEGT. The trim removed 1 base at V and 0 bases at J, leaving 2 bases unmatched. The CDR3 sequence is CASSEGTGISNQPQHF. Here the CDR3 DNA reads TGTGCCAGCAGTGAAGGGACAGGGATTAGCAATCAGCCCCAGCATTTT.

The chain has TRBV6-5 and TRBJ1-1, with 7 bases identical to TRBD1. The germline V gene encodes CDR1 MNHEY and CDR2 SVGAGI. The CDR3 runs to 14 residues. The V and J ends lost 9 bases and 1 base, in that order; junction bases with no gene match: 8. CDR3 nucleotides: TGTGCCAGTAATTTCCGGGACAGGAACACTGAAGCTTTCTTT. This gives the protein CASNFRDRNTEAFF.

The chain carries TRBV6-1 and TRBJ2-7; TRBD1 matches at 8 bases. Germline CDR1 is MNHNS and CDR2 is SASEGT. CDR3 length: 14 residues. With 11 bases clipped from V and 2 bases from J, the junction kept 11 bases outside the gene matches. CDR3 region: CAAISDRAAYEQYF. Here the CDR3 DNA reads TGTGCCGCAATCTCGGACAGGGCGGCCTACGAGCAGTACTTC.

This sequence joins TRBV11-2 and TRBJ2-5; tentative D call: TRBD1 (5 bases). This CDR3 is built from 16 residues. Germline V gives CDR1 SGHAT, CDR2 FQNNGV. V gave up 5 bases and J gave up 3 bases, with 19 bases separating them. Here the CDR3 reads CASSPTLTTDEETQYF. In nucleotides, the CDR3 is TGTGCCAGCAGCCCCACTTTAACGACAGATGAAGAGACCCAGTACTTC. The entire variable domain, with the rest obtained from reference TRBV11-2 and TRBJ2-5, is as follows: EAGVAQSPRYKIIEKRQSVAFWCNPISGHATLYWYQQILGQGPKLLIQFQNNGVVDDSQLPKDRFSAERLKGVDSTLKIQPAKLEDSAVYLCASSPTLTTDEETQYFGPGTRLLVL.

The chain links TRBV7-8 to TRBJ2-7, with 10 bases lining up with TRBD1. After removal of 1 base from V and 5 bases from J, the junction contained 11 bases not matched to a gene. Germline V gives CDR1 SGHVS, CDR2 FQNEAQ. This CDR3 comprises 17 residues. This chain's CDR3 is CASSLGHSGTGDDEQYF. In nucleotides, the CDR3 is TGTGCCAGCAGCTTAGGACACTCCGGGACAGGGGACGACGAGCAGTACTTC.

CDR3 region: CASSFWVSNQPQHF. CDR3 DNA sequence: TGTGCCAGCAGTTTCTGGGTTAGCAATCAGCCCCAGCATTTT. The chain couples TRBV27 to TRBJ1-5, with unresolved D. Trimming left V 3 bases short and J 0 bases short, with 6 bases between. Germline values: CDR1 MNHEY, CDR2 SMNVEV (reference sequence). The CDR3 consists of 14 residues.

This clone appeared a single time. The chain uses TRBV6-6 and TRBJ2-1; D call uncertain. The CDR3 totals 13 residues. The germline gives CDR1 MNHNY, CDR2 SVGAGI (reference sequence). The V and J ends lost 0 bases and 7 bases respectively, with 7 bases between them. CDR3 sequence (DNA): TGTGCCAGCAGTTACTCAGAGGTGAATGAGCAGTTCTTC. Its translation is CASSYSEVNEQFF.

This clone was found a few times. The CDR3 protein is CASNPRTVLGSPLHF. The CDR3 nucleotides read TGTGCCAGCAATCCTAGGACTGTTCTCGGTTCACCCCTCCACTTT. The chain carries TRBV6-1 and TRBJ1-6; D call uncertain. With 7 bases removed from V and 9 bases from J, the gap between germline ends came to 19 bases. The germline gives CDR1 MNHNS, CDR2 SASEGT. CDR3 length: 15 amino acids.

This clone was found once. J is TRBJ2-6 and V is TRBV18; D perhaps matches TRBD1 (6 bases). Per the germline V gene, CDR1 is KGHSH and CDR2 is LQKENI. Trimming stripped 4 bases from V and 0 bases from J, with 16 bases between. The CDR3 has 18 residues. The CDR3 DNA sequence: TGTGCCAGCTCACGGTGGGACACTGCGAACTCTGGGGCCAACGTCCTGACTTTC. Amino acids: CASSRWDTANSGANVLTF.

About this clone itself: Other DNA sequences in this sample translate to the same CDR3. CDR3: CASSPRQGAYEQYF. CDR3 nucleotide sequence: TGTGCCAGCTCACCACGGCAGGGCGCCTACGAGCAGTACTTC. The chain has TRBV18 and TRBJ2-7; TRBD1 might be the D (5 bases). V dropped 1 base and J dropped 2 bases, with 9 bases sitting between them. The CDR3 spans 14 residues. CDR1 and CDR2 (germline): KGHSH, LQKENI.

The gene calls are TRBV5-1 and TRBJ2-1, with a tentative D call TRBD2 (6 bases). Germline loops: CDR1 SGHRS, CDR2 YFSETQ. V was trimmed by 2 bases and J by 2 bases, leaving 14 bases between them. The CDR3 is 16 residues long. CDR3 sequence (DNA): TGCGCCAGCAGCTTAGCCGGGACTTACGCCTACAATGAGCAGTTCTTC. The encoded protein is CASSLAGTYAYNEQFF.

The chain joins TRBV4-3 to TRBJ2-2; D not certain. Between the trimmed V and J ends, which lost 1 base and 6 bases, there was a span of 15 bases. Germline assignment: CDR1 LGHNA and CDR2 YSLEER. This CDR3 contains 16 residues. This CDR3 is CASSQGTTHSPGELFF. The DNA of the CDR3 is TGCGCCAGCAGCCAAGGAACGACTCATTCCCCCGGGGAGCTGTTTTTT.

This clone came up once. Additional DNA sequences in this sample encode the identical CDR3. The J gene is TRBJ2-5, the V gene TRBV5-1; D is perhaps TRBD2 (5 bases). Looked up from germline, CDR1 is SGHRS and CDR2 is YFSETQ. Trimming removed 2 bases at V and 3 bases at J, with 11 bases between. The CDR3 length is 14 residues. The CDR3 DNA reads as TGCGCCAGCAGCTTTGGAAGCGGAGAAGAGACCCAGTACTTC. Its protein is CASSFGSGEETQYF.

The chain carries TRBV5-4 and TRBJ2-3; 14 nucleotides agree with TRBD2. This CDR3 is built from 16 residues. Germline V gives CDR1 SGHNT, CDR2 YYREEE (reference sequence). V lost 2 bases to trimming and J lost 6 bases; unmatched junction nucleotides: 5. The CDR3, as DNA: TGTGCCAGCAGCTTTACGACTAGCGGGAGGGGGGATACGCAGTATTTT. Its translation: CASSFTTSGRGDTQYF.

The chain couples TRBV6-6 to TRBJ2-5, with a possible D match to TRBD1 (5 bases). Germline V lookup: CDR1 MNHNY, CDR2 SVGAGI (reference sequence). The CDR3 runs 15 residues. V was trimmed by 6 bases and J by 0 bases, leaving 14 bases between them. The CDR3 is CASSPDTVYQETQYF. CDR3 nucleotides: TGTGCCAGCAGCCCGGACACCGTGTACCAAGAGACCCAGTACTTC.

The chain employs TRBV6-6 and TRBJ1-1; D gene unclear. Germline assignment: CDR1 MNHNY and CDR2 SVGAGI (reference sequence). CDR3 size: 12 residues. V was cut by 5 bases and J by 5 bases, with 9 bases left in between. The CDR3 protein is CASSRLGTEAFF. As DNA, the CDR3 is TGTGCCAGCAGTCGGCTAGGGACTGAAGCTTTCTTT.

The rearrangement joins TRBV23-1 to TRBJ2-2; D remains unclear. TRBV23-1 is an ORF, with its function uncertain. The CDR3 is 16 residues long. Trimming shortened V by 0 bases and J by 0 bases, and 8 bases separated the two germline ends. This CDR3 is CASSQSHRANTGELFF. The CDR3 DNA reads TGCGCCAGCAGTCAATCTCACAGAGCGAACACCGGGGAGCTGTTTTTT.

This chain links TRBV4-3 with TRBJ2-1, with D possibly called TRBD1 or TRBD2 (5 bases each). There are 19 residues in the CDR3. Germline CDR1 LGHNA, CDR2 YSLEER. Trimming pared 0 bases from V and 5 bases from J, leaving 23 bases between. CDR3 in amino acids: CASSQDTVIGDGQDNEQFF. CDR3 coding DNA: TGCGCCAGCAGCCAAGATACGGTGATAGGGGACGGCCAGGACAATGAGCAGTTCTTC.

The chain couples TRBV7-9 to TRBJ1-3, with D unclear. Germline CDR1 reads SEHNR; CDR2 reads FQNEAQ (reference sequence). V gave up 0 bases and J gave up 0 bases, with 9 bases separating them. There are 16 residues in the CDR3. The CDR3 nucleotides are TGTGCCAGCAGCTTAGCCCAAAGGAACTCTGGAAACACCATATATTTT. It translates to CASSLAQRNSGNTIYF.

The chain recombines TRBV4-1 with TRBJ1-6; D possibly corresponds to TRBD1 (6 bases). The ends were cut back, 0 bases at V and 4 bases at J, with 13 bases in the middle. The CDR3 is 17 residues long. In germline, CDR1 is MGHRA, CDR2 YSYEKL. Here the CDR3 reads CASSQDVQGLYNSPLHF. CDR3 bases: TGCGCCAGCAGCCAAGATGTACAGGGACTTTATAATTCACCCCTCCACTTT.

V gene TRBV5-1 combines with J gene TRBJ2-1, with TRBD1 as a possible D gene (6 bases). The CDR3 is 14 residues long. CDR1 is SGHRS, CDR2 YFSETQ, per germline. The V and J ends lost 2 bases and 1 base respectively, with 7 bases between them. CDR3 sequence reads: CASSFRGSYNEQFF. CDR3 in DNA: TGCGCCAGCAGCTTTAGGGGGTCCTACAATGAGCAGTTCTTC.